This T cell receptor beta chain was observed in a study of CD8+CD57+ T cells in acquired aplastic anemia. The wider study: Yields of DNA that came from sorted CD4+ and CD8+ cells averaged approximately 3.2 ug.

The CDR3 length is 14 residues. Germline CDR1 and CDR2: SGHDT and YYEEEE. V lost 4 bases and J 5 bases, leaving 15 bases between the germline ends. On this clonotype: Its specificity is not known.

Study observations and caveats: Any difference that existed in CD8+ Simpson's diversity between patients and controls was not significant. Twenty-nine sequences, all CD8+ CDR3, were shared between patients and controls.

TCR beta VDJ and CDR3 were profiled, and genomic DNA was the template. TCRdb re-called the reads through MiXCR, storing one row per CDR3 protein. The data hold roughly 180,000 distinct CDR3 sequences, with over 60% observed a single time. V usage is TRBV5-6 and J usage is TRBJ2-5; D is possibly TRBD2 (6 bases). Sequenced input: sorted CD4+, CD8+, or CD8+CD57+ T cells (not recorded which) from PBMCs. The clonotype originates from a human donor with severe aplastic anemia or a healthy control (not recorded which). The CDR3 DNA sequence: TGTGCCAGCAGCCTAGGAGGGGTGGCGGAGACCCAGTACTTC. Its protein is CASSLGGVAETQYF.